This is a list of T cell receptor beta chains from one sample in a study of blood T cell repertoires in COVID-19. Only in-frame clones appear in the TCRdb table, and some are missing; sequencing was by immunoSEQ multiplex PCR. The table lists 150,000 or so clones, roughly 86% of them singletons. Sequencing input: peripheral blood. These receptor sequences come from a man younger than 35 with acute or convalescent COVID-19. The CDR3 runs from the conserved cysteine through the conserved F or W. The D gene is left open where the match is weak. Clone size is stated in some rows and not others, as once, few, many or a class when expanded.

CSAQDRPYEQYF	TGCAGCGCCCAAGACAGACCCTACGAGCAGTACTTC	TRBV29-1	.	.	TRBJ2-7
CASSSRDTQYF	TGTGCCAGCAGTTCACGGGATACGCAGTATTTT	TRBV28	.	few	TRBJ2-3
CASSSQGVPYEQYF	TGTGCCAGCAGTTCGCAGGGTGTCCCCTACGAGCAGTACTTC	TRBV6-5	.	.	TRBJ2-7
CASQKTGGGVETQYF	TGTGCCAGCCAAAAGACAGGGGGCGGAGTGGAGACCCAGTACTTC	TRBV18	TRBD1	.	TRBJ2-5
CASRPGTANTGELFF	TGTGCCAGCAGACCCGGGACAGCGAACACCGGGGAGCTGTTTTTT	TRBV6-6	TRBD1	.	TRBJ2-2
CASSLARGQGASGNTIYF	TGTGCCAGCAGCTTAGCGCGGGGACAGGGGGCGTCTGGAAACACCATATATTTT	TRBV7-6	TRBD1	.	TRBJ1-3
CASSLSGGQGEQFF	TGTGCCAGCAGTCTATCGGGGGGGCAGGGTGAGCAGTTCTTC	TRBV6-2/TRBV6-3	TRBD2	.	TRBJ2-1
CASSSGQGGNQPQHF	TGTGCCAGCAGCTCGGGACAGGGCGGCAATCAGCCCCAGCATTTT	TRBV7-9	TRBD1	.	TRBJ1-5
CASSPREGMNTEAFF	TGTGCCAGCAGTCCCCGGGAGGGCATGAACACTGAAGCTTTCTTT	TRBV6-5	.	few	TRBJ1-1
CASSGGRNEQFF	TGCGCCAGCTCCGGGGGGAGGAATGAGCAGTTCTTC	TRBV5-1	TRBD2	.	TRBJ2-1
CASSLSGNRGNQPQHF	TGTGCCAGTAGTCTCTCAGGGAATAGGGGCAATCAGCCCCAGCATTTT	TRBV19	.	once	TRBJ1-5
CASSVGDRGNSPLHF	TGTGCCAGCAGCGTAGGGGACAGGGGAAATTCACCCCTCCACTTT	TRBV9	TRBD1	.	TRBJ1-6
CAWTEGRGPYEQYF	TGTGCCTGGACCGAGGGCAGGGGGCCTTACGAGCAGTACTTC	TRBV30	TRBD1	.	TRBJ2-7
CASSSGTGYYGYTF	TGTGCCAGTAGTTCGGGGACAGGCTACTATGGCTACACCTTC	TRBV19	TRBD1	.	TRBJ1-2
CSANRNYEQYF	TGCAGTGCAAACAGGAACTACGAGCAGTACTTC	TRBV20-1	.	.	TRBJ2-7
CSAETGSEETQYF	TGCAGCGCAGAGACAGGTTCCGAAGAGACCCAGTACTTC	TRBV29-1	.	once	TRBJ2-5
CAWGRVVNSPLHF	TGTGCCTGGGGTCGGGTCGTGAATTCACCCCTCCACTTT	TRBV30	.	once	TRBJ1-6
CASSLDYSLREQFF	TGTGCCAGCAGCTTAGATTACAGTCTCAGGGAGCAGTTCTTC	TRBV7-2	.	.	TRBJ2-1
CAISEFGQNYGYTF	TGTGCCATCAGTGAGTTTGGCCAGAACTATGGCTACACCTTC	TRBV10-3	.	.	TRBJ1-2
CASSLTAGAPAQHF	TGCGCCAGCAGCTTAACGGCAGGCGCTCCAGCCCAGCATTTT	TRBV5-1	.	.	TRBJ1-5
CASSISGDTIYF	TGTGCCAGTAGTATCTCCGGGGACACCATATATTTT	TRBV19	.	.	TRBJ1-3
CASSYEGARNTEAFF	TGTGCCAGCAGTTACGAGGGGGCGCGAAACACTGAAGCTTTCTTT	TRBV6-5	TRBD1	.	TRBJ1-1
CASSRGVGVSYNEQFF	TGTGCCAGCAGCCGGGGGGTGGGGGTCTCCTACAATGAGCAGTTCTTC	TRBV28	TRBD2	.	TRBJ2-1
CAWSVPGEQYF	TGTGCCTGGAGTGTACCAGGCGAGCAGTACTTC	TRBV30	.	once	TRBJ2-7
CASSGGLAAYNEQFF	TGTGCCAGCAGCGGGGGACTAGCGGCCTACAATGAGCAGTTCTTC	TRBV7-2	TRBD2	.	TRBJ2-1
CASSLGGQGGAFF	TGCGCCAGCAGCTTAGGGGGACAGGGCGGAGCTTTCTTT	TRBV5-1	TRBD1	.	TRBJ1-1
CASSYPGSAYNEQFF	TGTGCCAGCAGTTACCCCGGGTCGGCCTACAATGAGCAGTTCTTC	TRBV6-5	.	.	TRBJ2-1
CASSSDRVNTEAFF	TGTGCCAGTAGTTCGGACAGGGTGAACACTGAAGCTTTCTTT	TRBV19	TRBD1	few	TRBJ1-1
CASSQDDWVGGNTIYF	TGCGCCAGCAGCCAAGATGACTGGGTCGGAGGAAACACCATATATTTT	TRBV4-1	.	once	TRBJ1-3
CASSPTQLQGPRNYGYTF	TGTGCCAGCTCACCTACTCAACTGCAGGGGCCGCGTAACTATGGCTACACCTTC	TRBV18	.	.	TRBJ1-2
CASSPPLAGADTQYF	TGTGCCAGCAGCCCTCCTTTAGCGGGGGCAGATACGCAGTATTTT	TRBV3-1/TRBV3-2	TRBD2	.	TRBJ2-3
CASSSDTARGYTF	TGTGCCAGCAGCTCCGACACCGCCCGCGGCTACACCTTC	TRBV5-6	.	.	TRBJ1-2
CASSPRGLAGANRAKNIQYF	TGTGCCAGTAGCCCCCGGGGACTAGCGGGGGCGAATAGGGCCAAAAACATTCAGTACTTC	TRBV19	TRBD2	.	TRBJ2-4
CATSDPRDTSNTGELFF	TGTGCCACCAGTGATCCCCGGGACACATCGAACACCGGGGAGCTGTTTTTT	TRBV24-1	.	.	TRBJ2-2
CASSFGTGQQETQYF	TGTGCCAGCAGCTTTGGGACAGGTCAGCAAGAGACCCAGTACTTC	TRBV5-8	TRBD1	.	TRBJ2-5
CATSDVLAGGAGEQFF	TGTGCCACCAGTGACGTACTAGCGGGGGGCGCGGGGGAGCAGTTCTTC	TRBV24-1	TRBD2	.	TRBJ2-1
CASSFLTGQGYEQYF	TGTGCCAGCAGTTTCTTGACTGGACAGGGCTACGAGCAGTACTTC	TRBV27	TRBD1	.	TRBJ2-7
CASSEVTGSGKTQYF	TGTGCCAGCAGTGAAGTGACAGGGAGTGGGAAGACCCAGTACTTC	TRBV6-1	TRBD1	few	TRBJ2-5
CAISEVSGLAGGSTDTQYF	TGTGCCATCAGTGAGGTTTCAGGACTAGCGGGGGGGTCCACAGATACGCAGTATTTT	TRBV10-3	TRBD2	.	TRBJ2-3
CASSQEPGAGGGGETQYF	TGCGCCAGCAGCCAAGAACCCGGAGCGGGGGGTGGCGGTGAGACCCAGTACTTC	TRBV4-1	TRBD2	.	TRBJ2-5
CASSHEATNEKLFF	TGTGCCAGCAGCCACGAGGCAACTAATGAAAAACTGTTTTTT	TRBV7-8	.	.	TRBJ1-4
CASSELQGGTEAFF	TGTGCCAGCAGTGAACTTCAGGGTGGCACTGAAGCTTTCTTT	TRBV25-1	.	.	TRBJ1-1
CAKERGANTGELFF	TGTGCCAAGGAGCGGGGGGCCAACACCGGGGAGCTGTTTTTT	TRBV2	TRBD2	.	TRBJ2-2
CASSTQDINRDEQFF	TGTGCCAGCAGCACCCAGGACATTAACCGGGATGAGCAGTTCTTC	TRBV7-9	.	.	TRBJ2-1
CASSVGRQGKTGELFF	TGTGCCAGCAGCGTCGGGCGACAGGGGAAGACCGGGGAGCTGTTTTTT	TRBV9	TRBD1	few	TRBJ2-2
CASSLGGGRSGEQFF	TGTGCCAGCAGCCTAGGGGGGGGAAGAAGTGGTGAGCAGTTCTTC	TRBV7-7	.	.	TRBJ2-1
CASSQSNRGPTDTQYF	TGTGCCAGCAGCCAATCGAACAGGGGGCCGACAGATACGCAGTATTTT	TRBV3-1/TRBV3-2	TRBD1	.	TRBJ2-3
CSAYSRNTEAFF	TGCAGCGCCTACTCCCGGAACACTGAAGCTTTCTTT	TRBV29-1	.	.	TRBJ1-1
CASSQDRGYGANVLTF	TGTGCCAGCAGCCAAGACAGGGGGTATGGGGCCAACGTCCTGACTTTC	TRBV14	TRBD1	.	TRBJ2-6
CASSLVVSSYNEQFF	TGTGCCAGCAGCTTAGTAGTATCCTCCTACAATGAGCAGTTCTTC	TRBV13	.	.	TRBJ2-1
CAWSLSSYEQYF	TGTGCCTGGAGTCTAAGCTCCTACGAGCAGTACTTC	TRBV30	.	.	TRBJ2-7
CASSLSGRNKFYEQYF	TGTGCCAGCAGCTTAAGTGGGAGGAACAAATTCTACGAGCAGTACTTC	TRBV5-4	.	.	TRBJ2-7
CASSEGRVRGPRYEQFF	TGTGCCAGCAGTGAAGGGAGGGTGCGGGGTCCCAGGTATGAGCAGTTCTTC	TRBV6-1	.	.	TRBJ2-1
CASSADRDRDGYTF	TGCGCCAGCAGCGCGGATAGGGACAGGGACGGCTACACCTTC	TRBV5-1	TRBD1	.	TRBJ1-2
CASSRSGTDKETQYF	TGTGCCAGCAGTCGATCCGGGACAGACAAAGAGACCCAGTACTTC	TRBV7-3	TRBD1	.	TRBJ2-5